These 2 T cell receptor beta chains came from one sample sequenced in a study of naive and memory T cell subsets. Two oligonucleotides, mixed equimolar, formed the beta constant-region primer covering TRBC1 and TRBC2. Each CDR3 protein is one row after TCRdb ran MiXCR on the UMI-ligation and nested PCR reads. The repertoire holds around 27,000 distinct CDR3 sequences, with over 8.5% as singletons. The specimen sequenced was effector memory CD4+ T cells from blood. The subset was: effector memory, CD45RA- CD27-. Receptors were obtained from a human donor in good health.

This clonotype was counted only a few times. The chain carries TRBV25-1 and TRBJ1-5; weak D call: TRBD1 (5 bases). Germline V CDR1 and CDR2: MGHDK, SYGVNS. V was cut by 4 bases and J by 6 bases, with 13 bases left in between. The CDR3 runs to 14 residues. In DNA, the CDR3 is TGTGCCAGCAGTGGCCACGGGGGGTCTCAGCCCCAGCATTTT. Its protein is CASSGHGGSQPQHF.

In its sample, this clonotype was seen many times. This chain joins TRBV18 and TRBJ2-6; D gene unclear. The CDR3 length is 15 residues. The germline V and J ends were trimmed by 3 bases and 3 bases, with 9 bases remaining between them. CDR1 and CDR2 from the germline V gene are KGHSH and LQKENI. CDR3 bases: TGTGCCAGCTCACCCGGGCAAAGTGGGGCCAACGTCCTGACTTTC. Its translation is CASSPGQSGANVLTF.